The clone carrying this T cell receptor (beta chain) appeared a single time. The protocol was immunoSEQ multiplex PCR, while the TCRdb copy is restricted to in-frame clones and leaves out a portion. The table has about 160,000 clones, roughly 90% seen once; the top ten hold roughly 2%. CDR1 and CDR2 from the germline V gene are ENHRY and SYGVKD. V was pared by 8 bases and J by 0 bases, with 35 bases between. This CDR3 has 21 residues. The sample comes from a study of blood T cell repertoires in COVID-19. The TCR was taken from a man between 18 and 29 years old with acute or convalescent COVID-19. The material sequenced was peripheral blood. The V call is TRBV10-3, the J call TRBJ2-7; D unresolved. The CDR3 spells CAIQSRPLELCGYGSSYEQYF. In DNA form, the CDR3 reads TGTGCCATCCAGTCGCGGCCCCTTGAGCTCTGCGGCTACGGAAGCTCCTACGAGCAGTACTTC.